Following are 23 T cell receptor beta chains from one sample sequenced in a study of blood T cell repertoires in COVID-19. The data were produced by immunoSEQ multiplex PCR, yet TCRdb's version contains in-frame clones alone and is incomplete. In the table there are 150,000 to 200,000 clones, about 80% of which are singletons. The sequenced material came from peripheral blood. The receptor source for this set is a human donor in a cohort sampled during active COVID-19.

CDR3 in amino acids: CASSVVSQGGYGYTF. The DNA of the CDR3 is TGTGCCAGCAGCGTCGTGTCCCAGGGAGGGTACGGCTACACCTTC. The chain links TRBV9 to TRBJ1-2, with D tentatively TRBD1 (5 bases). V was clipped by 2 bases and J by 8 bases, with 19 bases between them. Germline V lookup: CDR1 SGDLS, CDR2 YYNGEE. The CDR3 loop spans 15 amino acids.

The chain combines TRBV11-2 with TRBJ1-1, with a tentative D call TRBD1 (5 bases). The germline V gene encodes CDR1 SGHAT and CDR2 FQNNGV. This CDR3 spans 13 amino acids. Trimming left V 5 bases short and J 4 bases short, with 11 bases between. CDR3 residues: CASSRGLGTEAFF. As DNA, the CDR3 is TGTGCCAGCAGCCGGGGGTTGGGCACTGAAGCTTTCTTT.

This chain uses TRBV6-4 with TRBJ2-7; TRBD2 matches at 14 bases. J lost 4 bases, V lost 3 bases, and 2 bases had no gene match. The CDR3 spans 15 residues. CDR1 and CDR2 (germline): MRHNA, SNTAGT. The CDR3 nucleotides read TGTGCCAGCAGTGAGGGGACTAGCGGGAGTTACGAGCAGTACTTC. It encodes CASSEGTSGSYEQYF.

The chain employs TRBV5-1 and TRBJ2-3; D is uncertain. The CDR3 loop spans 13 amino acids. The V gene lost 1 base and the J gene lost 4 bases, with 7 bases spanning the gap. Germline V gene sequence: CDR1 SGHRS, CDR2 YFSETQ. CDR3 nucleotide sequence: TGCGCCAGCAGCTTGTCCCCCTCAGATACGCAGTATTTT. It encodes CASSLSPSDTQYF.

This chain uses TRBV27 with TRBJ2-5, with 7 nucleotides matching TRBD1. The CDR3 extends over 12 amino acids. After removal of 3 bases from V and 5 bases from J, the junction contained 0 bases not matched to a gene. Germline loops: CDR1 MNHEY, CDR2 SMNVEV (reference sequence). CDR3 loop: CASSLTGETQYF. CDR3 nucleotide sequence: TGTGCCAGCAGTTTGACAGGGGAGACCCAGTACTTC.

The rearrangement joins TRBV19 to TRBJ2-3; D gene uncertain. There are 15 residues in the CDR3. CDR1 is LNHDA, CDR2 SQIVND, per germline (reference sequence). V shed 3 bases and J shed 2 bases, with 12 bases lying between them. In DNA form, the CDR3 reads TGTGCCAGTAGTATGAGCGCCGTATCCACAGATACGCAGTATTTT. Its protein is CASSMSAVSTDTQYF.

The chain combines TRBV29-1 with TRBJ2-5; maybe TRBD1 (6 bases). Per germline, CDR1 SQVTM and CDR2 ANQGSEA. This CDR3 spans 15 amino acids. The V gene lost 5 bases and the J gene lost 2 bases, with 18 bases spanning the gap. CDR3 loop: CSVSYRRGGQETQYF. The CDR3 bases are TGCAGCGTTTCTTACAGGAGAGGGGGACAAGAGACCCAGTACTTC.

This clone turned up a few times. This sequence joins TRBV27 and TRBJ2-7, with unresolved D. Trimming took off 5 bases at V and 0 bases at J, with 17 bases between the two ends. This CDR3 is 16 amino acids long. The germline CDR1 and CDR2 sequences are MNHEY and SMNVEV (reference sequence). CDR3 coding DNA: TGTGCCAGCAGTCCAGGATTTACCTTTAGCTCCTACGAGCAGTACTTC. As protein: CASSPGFTFSSYEQYF.

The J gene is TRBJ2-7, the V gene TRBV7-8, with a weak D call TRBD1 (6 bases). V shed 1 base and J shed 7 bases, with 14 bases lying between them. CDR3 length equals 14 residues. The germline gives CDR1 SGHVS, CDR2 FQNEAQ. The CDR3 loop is CASSLVGRGSEQYF. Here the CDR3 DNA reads TGTGCCAGCAGCTTAGTGGGAAGGGGGTCGGAGCAGTACTTC.

CDR3 protein: CATSDGTSGPGQFF. The CDR3, as DNA: TGTGCCACCAGTGATGGGACTAGCGGCCCGGGACAGTTCTTC. The rearrangement uses TRBV24-1 and TRBJ2-1; 11 nucleotides line up with TRBD2. This CDR3 contains 14 residues. The germline CDR1 and CDR2 sequences are KGHDR and SFDVKD. The junction had 7 bases not matched to a gene; V was cut back by 3 bases and J by 13 bases.

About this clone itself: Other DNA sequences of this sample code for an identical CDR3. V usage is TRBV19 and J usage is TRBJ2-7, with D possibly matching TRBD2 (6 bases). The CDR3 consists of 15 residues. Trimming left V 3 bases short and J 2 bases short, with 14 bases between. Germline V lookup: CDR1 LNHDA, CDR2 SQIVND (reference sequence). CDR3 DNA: TGTGCCAGTAGTATCGGGCAGGGACTCACCTACGAGCAGTACTTC. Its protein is CASSIGQGLTYEQYF.

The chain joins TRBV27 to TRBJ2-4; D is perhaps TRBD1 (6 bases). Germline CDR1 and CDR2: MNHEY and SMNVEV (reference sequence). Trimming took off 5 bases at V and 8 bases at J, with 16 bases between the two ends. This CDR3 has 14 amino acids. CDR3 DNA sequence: TGTGCCAGCAGTCTCCGGACAGCCTTGGACATTCAGTACTTC. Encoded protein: CASSLRTALDIQYF.

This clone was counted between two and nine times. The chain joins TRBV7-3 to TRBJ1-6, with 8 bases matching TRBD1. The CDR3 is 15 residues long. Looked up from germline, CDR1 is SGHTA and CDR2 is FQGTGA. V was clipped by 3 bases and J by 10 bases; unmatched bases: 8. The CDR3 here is CASSLTGVAPSPLHF. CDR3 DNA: TGTGCCAGCAGCTTGACAGGGGTAGCCCCGTCACCCCTCCACTTT.

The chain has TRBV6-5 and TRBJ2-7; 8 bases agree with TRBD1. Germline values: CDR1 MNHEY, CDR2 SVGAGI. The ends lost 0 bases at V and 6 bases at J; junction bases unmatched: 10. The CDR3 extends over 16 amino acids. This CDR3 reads CASSYSRAGGSGEQYF. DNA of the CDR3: TGTGCCAGCAGTTACTCGAGAGCAGGGGGCTCAGGCGAGCAGTACTTC.

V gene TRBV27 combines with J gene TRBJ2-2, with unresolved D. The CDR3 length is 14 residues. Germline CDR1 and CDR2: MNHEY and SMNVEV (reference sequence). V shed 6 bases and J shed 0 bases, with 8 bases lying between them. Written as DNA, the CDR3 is TGTGCCAGCAGCTCTACCCCGAACACCGGGGAGCTGTTTTTT. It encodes CASSSTPNTGELFF.

CDR3 nucleotides: TGTGCCAGCAGCTTAGCGGGGCGGGGGCAAGAGACCCAGTACTTC. Translated, it gives CASSLAGRGQETQYF. The chain couples TRBV7-8 to TRBJ2-5, with TRBD2 identical over 7 bases. The V segment lost 0 bases and the J segment 2 bases; nucleotides outside the gene matches: 3. From germline, CDR1 is SGHVS and CDR2 FQNEAQ. The CDR3 is 15 amino acids.

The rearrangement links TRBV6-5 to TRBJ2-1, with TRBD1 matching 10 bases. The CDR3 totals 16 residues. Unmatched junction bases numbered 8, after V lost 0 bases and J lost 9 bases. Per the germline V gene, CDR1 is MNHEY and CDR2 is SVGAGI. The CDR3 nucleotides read TGTGCCAGCAGTTACTCGAGGACAGGGGGGCTAAGTGAGCAGTTCTTC. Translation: CASSYSRTGGLSEQFF.

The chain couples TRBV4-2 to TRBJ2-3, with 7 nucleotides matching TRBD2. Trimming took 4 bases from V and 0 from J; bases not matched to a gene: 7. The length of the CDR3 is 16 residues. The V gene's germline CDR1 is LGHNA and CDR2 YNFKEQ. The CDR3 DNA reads TGTGCCAGCAGCCGAGCGGGCGGGGGTAGCACAGATACGCAGTATTTT. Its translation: CASSRAGGGSTDTQYF.

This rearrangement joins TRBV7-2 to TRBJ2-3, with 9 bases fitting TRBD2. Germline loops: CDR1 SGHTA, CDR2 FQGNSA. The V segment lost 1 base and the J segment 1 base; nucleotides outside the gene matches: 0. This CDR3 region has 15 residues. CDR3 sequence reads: CASSLGLAGTDTQYF. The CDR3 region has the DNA TGTGCCAGCAGCTTAGGACTAGCGGGCACAGATACGCAGTATTTT. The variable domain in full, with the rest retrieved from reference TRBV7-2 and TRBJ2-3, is GAGVSQSPSNKVTEKGKDVELRCDPISGHTALYWYRQSLGQGLEFLIYFQGNSAPDKSGLPSDRFSAERTGGSVSTLTIQRTQQEDSAVYLCASSLGLAGTDTQYFGPGTRLTVL.

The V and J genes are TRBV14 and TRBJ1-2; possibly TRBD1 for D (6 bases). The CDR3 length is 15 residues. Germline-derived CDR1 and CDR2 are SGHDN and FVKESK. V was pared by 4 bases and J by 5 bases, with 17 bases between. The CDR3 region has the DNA TGTGCCAGCAGCCCAGAAGCAGGGGCTGGGTATGGCTACACCTTC. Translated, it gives CASSPEAGAGYGYTF.

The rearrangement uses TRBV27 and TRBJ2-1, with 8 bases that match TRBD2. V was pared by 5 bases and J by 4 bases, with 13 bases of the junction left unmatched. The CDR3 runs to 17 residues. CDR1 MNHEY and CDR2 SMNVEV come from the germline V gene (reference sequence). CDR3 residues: CASSTTPPREEYNEQFF. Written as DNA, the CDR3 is TGTGCCAGCAGTACGACCCCACCGCGGGAGGAATACAATGAGCAGTTCTTC.

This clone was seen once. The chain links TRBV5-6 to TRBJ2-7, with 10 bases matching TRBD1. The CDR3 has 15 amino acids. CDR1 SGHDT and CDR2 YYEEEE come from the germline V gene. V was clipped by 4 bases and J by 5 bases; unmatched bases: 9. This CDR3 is CASSLPGQGTNEQYF. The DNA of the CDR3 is TGTGCCAGCAGCCTCCCGGGACAGGGGACGAACGAGCAGTACTTC.

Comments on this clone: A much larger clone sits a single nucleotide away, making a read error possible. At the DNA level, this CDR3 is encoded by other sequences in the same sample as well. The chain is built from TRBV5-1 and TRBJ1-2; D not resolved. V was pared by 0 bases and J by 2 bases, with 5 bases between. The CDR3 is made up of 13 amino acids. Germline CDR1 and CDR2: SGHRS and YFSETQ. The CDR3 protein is CASSLAGNYGYTF. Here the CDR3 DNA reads TGCGCCAGCAGCTTGGCGGGGAACTATGGCTACACCTTC.